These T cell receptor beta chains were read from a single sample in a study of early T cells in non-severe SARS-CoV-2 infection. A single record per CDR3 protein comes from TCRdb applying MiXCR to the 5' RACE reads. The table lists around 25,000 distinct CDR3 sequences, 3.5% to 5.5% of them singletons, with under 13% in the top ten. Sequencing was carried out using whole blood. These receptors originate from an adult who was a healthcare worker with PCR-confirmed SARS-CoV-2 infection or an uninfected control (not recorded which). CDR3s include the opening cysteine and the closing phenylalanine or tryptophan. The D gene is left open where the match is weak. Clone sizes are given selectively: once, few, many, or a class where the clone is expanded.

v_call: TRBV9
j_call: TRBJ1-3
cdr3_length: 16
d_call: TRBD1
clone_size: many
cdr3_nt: TGTGCCAGCAGCGTAGGGGGACAGCACTCTGGAAACACCATATATTTT
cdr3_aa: CASSVGGQHSGNTIYF

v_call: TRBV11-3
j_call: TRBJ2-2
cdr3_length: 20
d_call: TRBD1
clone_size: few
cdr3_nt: TGTGCCAGCAGCTGCTTGGGACAGGGTATTTGCGGGAGTGACACCGGGGAGCTGTTTTTT
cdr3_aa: CASSCLGQGICGSDTGELFF

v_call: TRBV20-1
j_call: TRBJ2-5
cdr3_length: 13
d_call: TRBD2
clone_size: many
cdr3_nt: TGCGGATTAGCGGGAGTGCGACAAGAGACCCAGTACTTC
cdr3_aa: CGLAGVRQETQYF

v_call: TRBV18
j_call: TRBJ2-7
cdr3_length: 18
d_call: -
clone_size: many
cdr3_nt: TGTGCCAGCTCACCAGGGGTAGCAGATAAAACCAGCTCCTACGAGCAGTACTTC
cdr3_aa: CASSPGVADKTSSYEQYF

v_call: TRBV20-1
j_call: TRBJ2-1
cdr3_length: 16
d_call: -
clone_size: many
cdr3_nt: TGCAGTGCTAGCCCCGATGGGGGCCCCGGCGTGAATGAGCAGTTCTTC
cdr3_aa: CSASPDGGPGVNEQFF

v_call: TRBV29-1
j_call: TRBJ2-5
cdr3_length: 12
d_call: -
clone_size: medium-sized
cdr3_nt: TGCAGCGCTCAGAATTCTCCGGAGACCCAGTACTTC
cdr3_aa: CSAQNSPETQYF

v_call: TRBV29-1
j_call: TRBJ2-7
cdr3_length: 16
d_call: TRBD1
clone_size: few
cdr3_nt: TGCAGCGTTGAAGACCTACCCGGGACAGGGGGTCACGAGCAGTACTTC
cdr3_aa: CSVEDLPGTGGHEQYF

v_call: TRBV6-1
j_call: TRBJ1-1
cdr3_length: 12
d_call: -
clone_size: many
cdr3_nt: TGTGCCAGCAGTGAACAGTACACTGAAGCTTTCTTT
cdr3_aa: CASSEQYTEAFF

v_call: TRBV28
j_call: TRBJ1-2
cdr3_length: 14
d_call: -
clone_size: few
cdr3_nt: TGTGCCAGCAGTTTCAACCCGGCGGGTTATGGCTACACCTTC
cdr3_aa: CASSFNPAGYGYTF

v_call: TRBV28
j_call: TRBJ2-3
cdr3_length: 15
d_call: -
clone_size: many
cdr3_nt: TGTGCCAGCAGTTCGTCCAGCGGAAGCACAGATACGCAGTATTTT
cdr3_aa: CASSSSSGSTDTQYF

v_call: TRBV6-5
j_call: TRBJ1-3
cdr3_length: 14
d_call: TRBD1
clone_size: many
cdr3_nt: TGTGCCAGCACCCAGGGGGGGGCTGGAAACACCATATATTTT
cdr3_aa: CASTQGGAGNTIYF

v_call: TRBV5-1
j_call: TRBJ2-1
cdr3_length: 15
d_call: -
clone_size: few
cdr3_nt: TGCGCCAGCAGCTTGTCGCTGCAACGATACAATGAGCAGTTCTTC
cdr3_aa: CASSLSLQRYNEQFF

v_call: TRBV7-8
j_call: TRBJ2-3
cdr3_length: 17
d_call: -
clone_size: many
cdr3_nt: TGTGCCAGCAGCCCAACCCCCGACCCGAGGCGGGCAGATACGCAGTATTTT
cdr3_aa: CASSPTPDPRRADTQYF

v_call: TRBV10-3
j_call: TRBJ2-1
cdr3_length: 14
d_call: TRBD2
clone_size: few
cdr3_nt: TGTGCCACCCTCGGACTAGCGGGCCAACATGAGCAGTTCTTC
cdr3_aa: CATLGLAGQHEQFF

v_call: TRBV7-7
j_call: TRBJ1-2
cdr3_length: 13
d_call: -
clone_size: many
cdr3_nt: TGTGCTAGCAGCCCGATAGGGATAGATGGCTACACCTTC
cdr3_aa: CASSPIGIDGYTF

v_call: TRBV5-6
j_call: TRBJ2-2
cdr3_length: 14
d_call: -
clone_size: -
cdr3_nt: TGTGCCAGCAGCGCCGCAAGGGAGTTCGGGGAGCTGTTTTTT
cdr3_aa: CASSAAREFGELFF

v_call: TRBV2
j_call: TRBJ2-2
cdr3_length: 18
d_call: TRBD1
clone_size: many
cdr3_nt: TGTGCCAGCAGTGAATTGGACAGGGGACGGTCGAACACCGGGGAGCTGTTTTTT
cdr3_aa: CASSELDRGRSNTGELFF

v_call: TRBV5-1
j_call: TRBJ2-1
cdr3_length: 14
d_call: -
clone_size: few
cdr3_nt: TGCGCCAGCAGCTTGGCGGGAGCCTACAATGAGCAGTTCTTC
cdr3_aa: CASSLAGAYNEQFF

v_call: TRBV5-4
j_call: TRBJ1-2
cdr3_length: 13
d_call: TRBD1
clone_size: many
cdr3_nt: TGTGCCAGCAGCACGGAGACAGGGGACGGCTACACCTTC
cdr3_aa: CASSTETGDGYTF

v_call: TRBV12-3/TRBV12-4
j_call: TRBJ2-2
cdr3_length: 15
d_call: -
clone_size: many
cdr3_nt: TGTGCCAGCAGTTTTTTCGCGGGATACACCGGGGAGCTGTTTTTT
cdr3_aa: CASSFFAGYTGELFF

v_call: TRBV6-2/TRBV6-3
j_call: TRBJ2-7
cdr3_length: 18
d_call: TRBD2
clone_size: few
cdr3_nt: TGTGCCAGCAGTTACTCGATGGCGACTAGCGGGTTCTCCTACGAGCAGTACTTC
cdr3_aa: CASSYSMATSGFSYEQYF

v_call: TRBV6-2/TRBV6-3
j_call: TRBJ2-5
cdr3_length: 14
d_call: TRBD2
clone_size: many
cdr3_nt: TGTGCCAGCAGTTACTCGACTAGCCGGGAGACCCAGTACTTC
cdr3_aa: CASSYSTSRETQYF

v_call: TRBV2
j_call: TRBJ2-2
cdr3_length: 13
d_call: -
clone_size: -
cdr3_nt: TGTGCCAGCAGTGAGGCAAGGGGCGGGGAGCTGTTTTTT
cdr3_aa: CASSEARGGELFF

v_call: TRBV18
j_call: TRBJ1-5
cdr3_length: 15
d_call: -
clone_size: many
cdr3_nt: TGTGCCAGCTCACCAGGGGGGCCCAGCAATCAGCCCCAGCATTTT
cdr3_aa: CASSPGGPSNQPQHF

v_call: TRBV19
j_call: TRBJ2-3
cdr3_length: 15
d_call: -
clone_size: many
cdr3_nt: TGTGCCAGTAGTATCCTCGGGAGCCGCACAGATACGCAGTATTTT
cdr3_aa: CASSILGSRTDTQYF

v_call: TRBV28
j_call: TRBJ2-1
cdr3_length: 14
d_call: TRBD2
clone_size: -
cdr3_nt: TGTGCCAGCAGTTTATCAGGAGGAGCGGGAGTTGGTATCTTC
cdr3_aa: CASSLSGGAGVGIF

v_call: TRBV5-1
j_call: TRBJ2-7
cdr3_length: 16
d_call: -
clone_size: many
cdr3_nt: TGCGCCAGCAGCTTAAACAGGCAGCCTGGAGCCTACGAGCAGTACTTC
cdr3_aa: CASSLNRQPGAYEQYF

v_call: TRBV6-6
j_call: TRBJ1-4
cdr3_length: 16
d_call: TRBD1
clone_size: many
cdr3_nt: TGTGCCAGCAGCCGCGGACAGGGGGCGAAACGTGAAAAACTGTTTTTT
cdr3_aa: CASSRGQGAKREKLFF

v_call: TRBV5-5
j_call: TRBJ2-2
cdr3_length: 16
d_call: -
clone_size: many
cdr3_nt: TGTGCCAGCAGCCGCCCCAGCGGGTCAAACACCGGGGAGCTGTTTTTT
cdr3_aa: CASSRPSGSNTGELFF

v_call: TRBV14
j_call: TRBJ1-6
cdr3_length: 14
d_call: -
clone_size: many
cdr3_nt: TGTGCCAGCAGTCCACGGGGGCTCTATTCACCCCTCCACTTT
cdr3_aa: CASSPRGLYSPLHF

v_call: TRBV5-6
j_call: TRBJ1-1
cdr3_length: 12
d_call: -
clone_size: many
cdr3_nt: TGTGCCAGCAGCTTGGGGGGCGTTGGAGCTTTCTTT
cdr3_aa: CASSLGGVGAFF

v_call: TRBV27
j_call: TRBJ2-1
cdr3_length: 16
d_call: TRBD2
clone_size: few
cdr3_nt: TGTGCCAGCAGTTCCTTTTCTAGCGGGGGGGGCAATGAGCAGTTCTTC
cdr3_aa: CASSSFSSGGGNEQFF

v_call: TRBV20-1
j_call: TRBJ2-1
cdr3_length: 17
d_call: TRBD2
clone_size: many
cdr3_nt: TGCAGTGCTAGAGATCGACTAGCGGGGAGCTCCTACAATGAGCAGTTCTTC
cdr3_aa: CSARDRLAGSSYNEQFF

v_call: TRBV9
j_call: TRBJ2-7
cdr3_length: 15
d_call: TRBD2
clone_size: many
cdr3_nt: TGTGCCAGCAGCGTAGTAGGGACTAGCGGGTACGAGCAGTACTTC
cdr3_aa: CASSVVGTSGYEQYF

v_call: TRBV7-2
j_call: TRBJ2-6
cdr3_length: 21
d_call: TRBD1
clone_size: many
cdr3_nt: TGTGCCAGCAGCTTATTACCTCCCATCGGGACAGGAGGCTCTGGGGCCAACGTCCTGACTTTC
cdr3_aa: CASSLLPPIGTGGSGANVLTF

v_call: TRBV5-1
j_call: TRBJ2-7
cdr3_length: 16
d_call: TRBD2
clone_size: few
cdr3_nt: TGCGCCAGCAGCTTGGTGTCTAGCGGGAGTTTTAACGAGCAGTACTTC
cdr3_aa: CASSLVSSGSFNEQYF

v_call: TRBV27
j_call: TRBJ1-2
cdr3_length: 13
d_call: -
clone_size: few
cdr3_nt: TGTGCCAGCAGTTTATATGAGGGACGTGGCTACACCTTC
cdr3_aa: CASSLYEGRGYTF

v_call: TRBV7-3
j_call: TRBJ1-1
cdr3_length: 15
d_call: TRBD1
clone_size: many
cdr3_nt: TGTGCCAGCAGTCCGAGACAGGGGATAGACACTGAAGCTTTCTTT
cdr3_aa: CASSPRQGIDTEAFF

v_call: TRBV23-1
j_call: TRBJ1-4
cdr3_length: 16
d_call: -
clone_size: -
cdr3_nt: TGCGCCAGCAGTCAAGGAAACAGAGGAAGGGGTGAAAAACTGTTTTTT
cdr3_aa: CASSQGNRGRGEKLFF

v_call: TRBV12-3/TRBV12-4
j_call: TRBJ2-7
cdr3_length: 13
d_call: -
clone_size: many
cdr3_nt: TGTGCCAGCAGTCACGGGGTCCAAGCGGAGCAGTACTTC
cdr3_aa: CASSHGVQAEQYF

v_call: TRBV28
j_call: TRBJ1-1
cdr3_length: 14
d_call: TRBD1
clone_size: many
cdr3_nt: TGTGCCAGCAGCCGGGACAGTTTGAACACTGAAGCTTTCTTT
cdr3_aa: CASSRDSLNTEAFF

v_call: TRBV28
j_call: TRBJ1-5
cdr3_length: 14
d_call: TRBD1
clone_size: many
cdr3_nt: TGTGCCAGCCGCAGAGGGGGCAGCAATCAGCCCCAGCATTTT
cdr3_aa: CASRRGGSNQPQHF

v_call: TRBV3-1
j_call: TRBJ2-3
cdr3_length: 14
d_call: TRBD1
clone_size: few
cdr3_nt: TGTGCCAGCAGCCAGCAGGGGGGCACAGATACGCAGTATTTT
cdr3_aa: CASSQQGGTDTQYF

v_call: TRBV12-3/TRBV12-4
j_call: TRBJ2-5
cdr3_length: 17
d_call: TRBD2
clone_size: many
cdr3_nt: TGTGCCAGCAGTGTACCTCGGGGAGCGGGAGATGGAGAGACCCAGTACTTC
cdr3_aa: CASSVPRGAGDGETQYF

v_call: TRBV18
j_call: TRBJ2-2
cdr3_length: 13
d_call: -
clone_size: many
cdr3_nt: TGTGCCAGCTCTCCTCGGGTCCGCGAGGAGCTGTTTTTT
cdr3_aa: CASSPRVREELFF

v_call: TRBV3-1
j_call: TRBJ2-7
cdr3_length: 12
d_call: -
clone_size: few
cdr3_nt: TGTGCCAGCAGCCACAGGGGCGACGAGCAGTACTTC
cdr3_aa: CASSHRGDEQYF

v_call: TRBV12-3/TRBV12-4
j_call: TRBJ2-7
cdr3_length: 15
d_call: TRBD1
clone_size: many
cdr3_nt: TGTGCCAGCAGCCCCAGACAGGGCGGCTCCTACGAGCAGTACTTC
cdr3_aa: CASSPRQGGSYEQYF

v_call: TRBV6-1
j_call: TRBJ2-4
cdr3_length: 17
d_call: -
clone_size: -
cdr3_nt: TGTGCCAGCAGTGGACGAACAGGGACCATAGCCAAAAACATTCAGTACTTC
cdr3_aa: CASSGRTGTIAKNIQYF

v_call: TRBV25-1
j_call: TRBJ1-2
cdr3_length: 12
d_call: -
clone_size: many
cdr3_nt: TGTGCCAGCAGTCGAGCGCCTGGTGGCTACACCTTC
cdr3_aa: CASSRAPGGYTF

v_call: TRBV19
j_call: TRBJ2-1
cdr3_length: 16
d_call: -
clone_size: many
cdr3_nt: TGTGCCAGTAGAAATAGGACCCGTCGCTTATACAATGAGCAGTTCTTC
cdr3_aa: CASRNRTRRLYNEQFF

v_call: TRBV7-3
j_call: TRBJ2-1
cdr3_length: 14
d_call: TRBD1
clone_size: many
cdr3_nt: TGTGCCAGCAGCCCAGGACAGGGGAACAATGAGCAGTTCTTC
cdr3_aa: CASSPGQGNNEQFF